These 8 T cell receptor beta chains originate from one sample sequenced in a study of shared clonotypes between healthy human individuals. The naive CD8 fraction comprised CD45RO-negative cells positively selected for CCR7 and excluded terminally differentiated effector memory CD45RA+ cells. Using immunoSEQ multiplex PCR, the repertoire was profiled, and TCRdb retains in-frame clones only, with some absent. This table holds roughly 1,800,000 clones, just under 95% found once. The sequenced sample consisted of naive CD8+ T cells sorted from blood. All receptors come from a man aged 18 to 29 in good health.

The chain is built from TRBV6-5 and TRBJ1-4, with a possible D match to TRBD1 (6 bases). V lost 4 bases and J lost 7, with 13 bases in between. CDR1 MNHEY and CDR2 SVGAGI come from the germline V gene. The CDR3 has 14 amino acids. The chain's CDR3 is CASSSQGTGEKLFF. As DNA, the CDR3 is TGTGCCAGCAGTTCACAGGGTACGGGTGAAAAACTGTTTTTT.

On this clone itself: This CDR3 is also generated by other DNA sequences in the sample. This chain uses TRBV27 with TRBJ2-3; the match to TRBD1 covers 9 bases. Trimming cost V 2 bases and J 3 bases; bases outside gene matches: 3. The germline CDR1 and CDR2 sequences are MNHEY and SMNVEV (reference sequence). The CDR3 is 15 amino acids. The CDR3 reads CASSLVGTGTDTQYF. The CDR3 DNA reads TGTGCCAGCAGTTTAGTGGGGACAGGGACAGATACGCAGTATTTT.

This clone was observed once. The rearrangement links TRBV4-3 to TRBJ2-5, with D perhaps given as TRBD1 or TRBD2 (7 bases each). V lost 4 bases and J 5 bases, leaving 17 bases between the germline ends. Germline CDR1 LGHNA, CDR2 YSLEER. The CDR3 is 15 amino acids. The DNA for the CDR3 is TGCGCCAGCAGCCTTCTCCTTCAGGGGGGGGAGACCCAGTACTTC. It encodes CASSLLLQGGETQYF.

The chain is built from TRBV30 and TRBJ2-1; D is possibly TRBD1 (6 bases). Per the germline V gene, CDR1 is GTSNPN and CDR2 is SVGIG (reference sequence). This CDR3 comprises 13 residues. V was cut by 2 bases and J by 5 bases, with 10 bases left in between. In nucleotides, the CDR3 is TGTGCCTGGAGTACGGACAGTCACAATGAGCAGTTCTTC. As protein: CAWSTDSHNEQFF.

V gene TRBV13 combines with J gene TRBJ1-3, with D unresolved. The CDR3 loop spans 14 amino acids. The germline V gene has CDR1 PRHDT and CDR2 FYEKMQ (reference sequence). V was trimmed by 0 bases and J by 3 bases, leaving 6 bases between them. The CDR3 spells CASSLGRGGNTIYF. The CDR3 DNA reads TGTGCCAGCAGCTTAGGACGCGGTGGAAACACCATATATTTT.

The chain uses TRBV5-4 and TRBJ2-7; D gene uncertain. This CDR3 has 13 amino acids. CDR1 and CDR2 (germline): SGHNT, YYREEE (reference sequence). Trimming cost V 1 base and J 6 bases, with 11 bases left between them. The CDR3 DNA sequence: TGTGCCAGCAGCTTGAGGGAAGTAGGCGAGCAGTACTTC. It encodes CASSLREVGEQYF.

This chain links TRBV7-8 with TRBJ2-7; TRBD1 matches at 7 bases. Trimming at V came to 5 bases and at J to 3 bases, leaving 10 bases not matched to a gene. The V gene's germline CDR1 is SGHVS and CDR2 FQNEAQ. The CDR3 is 15 residues long. In DNA, the CDR3 is TGTGCCAGCAGCCATTCGGGACAGCATTTCTACGAGCAGTACTTC. Translating gives CASSHSGQHFYEQYF.

Points on this clone: Other DNA sequences of this sample code for an identical CDR3. The rearrangement uses TRBV5-4 and TRBJ2-7, with D unclear. CDR1 is SGHNT and CDR2 is YYREEE in the germline V gene (reference sequence). V was shortened by 0 bases and J by 6 bases, with 7 bases between the two germline ends. This CDR3 has 12 amino acids. The chain's CDR3 is CASSLGGGEQYF. For the CDR3, the DNA is TGTGCCAGCAGCTTGGGAGGTGGCGAGCAGTACTTC.